Below are 26 T cell receptor beta chains sequenced from a single sample in a study of regulatory T cells in long-lasting Graves disease. Arm-PCR with iRepertoire HTBI primers amplified the CDR3 regions for these TCR beta libraries. TCRdb processed the multiplex PCR reads anew with MiXCR; each CDR3 protein has one entry. The sample lists approximately 210,000 distinct CDR3 sequences; about 16% were seen once. The time point here: newly diagnosed GD, antithyroid drugs for less than 3 months. RNA isolated from PBMCs was used to make the TCR library. This material consisted of peripheral blood mononuclear cells (PBMCs), taken at new diagnosis, from a patient treated with antithyroid drugs. These receptors came from a female donor with Graves disease.

The chain recombines TRBV5-6 with TRBJ1-5; D is undetermined. The V gene lost 4 bases and the J gene lost 6 bases, with 8 bases spanning the gap. CDR1 and CDR2 (germline): SGHDT, YYEEEE. CDR3 length equals 12 residues. This CDR3 is CASSQHGQPQHF. In DNA, the CDR3 is TGTGCCAGCAGCCAACACGGTCAGCCCCAGCATTTT.

This clonotype has only a few counts. A much larger clone differs by one base, so this may be a read error. The chain joins TRBV9 to TRBJ2-1, with TRBD2 matching over 9 bases. The trim removed 0 bases at V and 5 bases at J, leaving 0 bases unmatched. The CDR3 spans 14 residues. Germline loops: CDR1 SGDLS, CDR2 YYNGEE. The CDR3 loop is CASSVGGRDNEQFF. CDR3 DNA sequence: TGTGCCAGCAGCGTAGGCGGGAGGGACAATGAGCAGTTCTTC.

This clonotype was seen at least ten times. The rearrangement uses TRBV7-9 and TRBJ2-7, with 10 bases lining up with TRBD1. The length of the CDR3 is 14 residues. Germline CDR1 and CDR2: SEHNR and FQNEAQ (reference sequence). The V gene end was trimmed by 3 bases and the J gene end by 5 bases; junction bases not matched to a gene: 4. DNA for the CDR3: TGTGCCAGCAGCTTCGGACAGGGGGGAAACGAGCAGTACTTC. Protein: CASSFGQGGNEQYF.

The J gene is TRBJ2-2, the V gene TRBV6-5, with 10 bases aligning to TRBD1. CDR1 is MNHEY, CDR2 SVGAGI, per germline. The CDR3 runs to 13 residues. V lost 7 bases, J lost 7 bases, and 3 bases stayed unmatched. CDR3 sequence reads: CASKDRGIGELFF. Written as DNA, the CDR3 is TGTGCCAGCAAGGACAGGGGGATCGGGGAGCTGTTTTTT.

This clonotype occurred a few times. V gene TRBV14 combines with J gene TRBJ2-7; TRBD1 might be the D (5 bases). The V gene's germline CDR1 is SGHDN and CDR2 FVKESK. The CDR3 extends over 13 amino acids. Trimming took 4 bases from V and 6 from J, leaving 13 bases between them. The CDR3 loop is CASSRQGFGEQYF. In DNA, the CDR3 is TGTGCCAGCAGCCGGCAGGGTTTCGGCGAGCAGTACTTC.

The chain is built from TRBV11-3 and TRBJ2-1, with D perhaps matching TRBD2 (6 bases). The CDR3 is 15 amino acids. V lost 4 bases and J lost 8, with 18 bases in between. Germline V gene sequence: CDR1 SGHNT, CDR2 YENEEA. The CDR3 DNA reads as TGTGCCAGCAGCTCACCTAAGACGGGAGCCCATGAGCAGTTCTTC. This gives the protein CASSSPKTGAHEQFF.

This clonotype was detected many times. The V and J genes are TRBV12-3 or TRBV12-4 and TRBJ1-3; tentative D call: TRBD1 (5 bases). Trimming stripped 5 bases from V and 3 bases from J, with 14 bases between. The length of the CDR3 is 15 residues. For the CDR3, the DNA is TGTGCCAGCAGTCCTTACCAGGGCGATGGAAACACCATATATTTT. Protein sequence: CASSPYQGDGNTIYF.

Only a few counts were recorded for this clonotype. V is TRBV20-1 and J is TRBJ1-1; tentative D call: TRBD1 (5 bases). CDR1 and CDR2 from the germline V gene are DFQATT and SNEGSKA (reference sequence). V lost 1 base to trimming and J lost 1 base, with 10 bases between them. This CDR3 has 14 amino acids. CDR3 in DNA: TGCAGTGCTAGAGGGGGCAGCCAGAACACTGAAGCTTTCTTT. This encodes CSARGGSQNTEAFF.

This clonotype was counted ten times or more. This sequence joins TRBV18 and TRBJ2-5; 10 nucleotides line up with TRBD2. Germline V gives CDR1 KGHSH, CDR2 LQKENI. This CDR3 has 14 residues. V shed 8 bases, J shed 4 bases, and the junction held 7 bases outside the gene matches. This chain's CDR3 is CASSPRLAGETQYF. DNA of the CDR3: TGTGCCAGCAGCCCCCGACTAGCGGGAGAGACCCAGTACTTC.

This clonotype was seen at least ten times. The V call is TRBV5-1, the J call TRBJ1-1; unclear D gene. The CDR3 covers 14 residues. Germline V gives CDR1 SGHRS, CDR2 YFSETQ. The germline V and J ends were trimmed by 7 bases and 1 base, with 14 bases remaining between them. In nucleotides, the CDR3 is TGCGCCAGCGGAGGAGGGCTGGGGAACACTGAAGCTTTCTTT. Protein sequence: CASGGGLGNTEAFF.

This clonotype was found a few times. This sequence joins TRBV3-1 and TRBJ1-5; D gene uncertain. CDR1 LGHDT and CDR2 YNNKEL come from the germline V gene (reference sequence). CDR3 length: 13 amino acids. Trimming removed 1 base at V and 6 bases at J, with 7 bases between. The CDR3 DNA reads as TGTGCCAGCAGCCAAGCCCCCGCTCAGCCCCAGCATTTT. Protein product: CASSQAPAQPQHF.

This clonotype was counted ten times or more. The chain employs TRBV20-1 and TRBJ2-1; 8 nucleotides match TRBD1. The CDR3 spans 13 residues. Germline values: CDR1 DFQATT, CDR2 SNEGSKA (reference sequence). J was trimmed by 7 bases and V by 1 base; bases with no gene match: 3. The CDR3 spells CSARVHRGNEQFF. CDR3 sequence (DNA): TGCAGTGCTAGAGTCCACAGGGGGAATGAGCAGTTCTTC.

This clonotype was found a few times. The rearrangement uses TRBV2 and TRBJ2-1; TRBD2 agrees at 7 bases. This CDR3 has 16 amino acids. The J segment lost 5 bases and the V segment lost 3 bases, leaving 10 bases of the junction unmatched. Germline CDR1 reads SNHLY; CDR2 reads FYNNEI. The CDR3 reads CASSEGGLAAHNEQFF. The CDR3, as DNA: TGTGCCAGCAGTGAGGGAGGGCTAGCGGCCCACAATGAGCAGTTCTTC.

This clonotype has at least ten counts. The genes are TRBV27 and TRBJ2-5, with unresolved D. V lost 0 bases and J 5 bases, leaving 7 bases between the germline ends. The length of the CDR3 is 13 residues. Germline CDR1 is MNHEY and CDR2 is SMNVEV (reference sequence). CDR3 coding DNA: TGTGCCAGCAGTTTATCCATCTCGGAGACCCAGTACTTC. Amino acids: CASSLSISETQYF.

Ten or more counts support this clonotype. The chain employs TRBV28 and TRBJ1-1; 8 nucleotides line up with TRBD1. The CDR3 spans 14 residues. Trimming took 7 bases from V and 0 from J; bases not matched to a gene: 4. Germline V gene sequence: CDR1 MDHEN, CDR2 SYDVKM. This chain's CDR3 is CASTSGGMNTEAFF. In DNA form, the CDR3 reads TGTGCCAGCACTTCAGGGGGCATGAACACTGAAGCTTTCTTT.

This chain links TRBV20-1 with TRBJ2-7; D is unresolved. CDR3 size: 14 residues. From germline, CDR1 is DFQATT and CDR2 SNEGSKA (reference sequence). V lost 6 bases, J lost 0 bases, and 15 bases lay in between. The CDR3 region has the DNA TGCAGTGCCGCCCGGACGTCCAGCTCCTACGAGCAGTACTTC. Translated: CSAARTSSSYEQYF.

This clonotype was found many times. V is TRBV15 and J is TRBJ1-4; no clear D gene. Trimming left V 5 bases short and J 5 bases short, with 15 bases between. Germline lookup yields CDR1 LNHNV and CDR2 YYDKDF (reference sequence). This CDR3 has 15 amino acids. The CDR3, as DNA: TGTGCCACCAGCCCCCTTGGCAGCGAAAATGAAAAACTGTTTTTT. The encoded protein is CATSPLGSENEKLFF.

The table lists this clonotype with many counts. The J gene is TRBJ1-5, the V gene TRBV19; D unclear. V was pared by 10 bases and J by 5 bases, with 15 bases between. This CDR3 has 13 residues. Germline loops: CDR1 LNHDA, CDR2 SQIVND (reference sequence). The CDR3 region is CATSQIRDQPQHF. CDR3 DNA sequence: TGTGCCACTTCACAGATTAGAGATCAGCCCCAGCATTTT.

This clonotype was recorded a few times. V usage is TRBV18 and J usage is TRBJ2-7; D gene unclear. This CDR3 is 14 amino acids long. With 8 bases removed from V and 4 bases from J, the gap between germline ends came to 18 bases. Germline V lookup: CDR1 KGHSH, CDR2 LQKENI. CDR3 bases: TGTGCCAGCAGCCCGATAGTTAGCCGATACGAGCAGTACTTC. It yields the protein CASSPIVSRYEQYF.

This chain connects TRBV19 to TRBJ1-5, with a weak D call TRBD1 (6 bases). The CDR3 totals 16 residues. Germline CDR1 LNHDA, CDR2 SQIVND (reference sequence). V was pared by 6 bases and J by 2 bases, with 17 bases between. CDR3 residues: CASRPNGGSGNQPQHF. The DNA for the CDR3 is TGTGCCAGTAGGCCTAATGGGGGCTCGGGCAATCAGCCCCAGCATTTT.

This clonotype occurred many times. The chain links TRBV5-4 to TRBJ1-1; possibly TRBD1 for D (6 bases). V lost 4 bases and J 1 base, leaving 11 bases between the germline ends. Germline CDR1 reads SGHNT; CDR2 reads YYREEE (reference sequence). The CDR3 has 14 amino acids. This CDR3 reads CASSDRWRNTEAFF. As DNA, the CDR3 is TGTGCCAGCAGCGACAGGTGGAGGAACACTGAAGCTTTCTTT.

This clonotype was seen many times. The chain is built from TRBV12-3 or TRBV12-4 and TRBJ1-1; D might be TRBD1 (5 bases). Between the trimmed V and J ends, which lost 6 bases and 1 base, there was a span of 12 bases. The CDR3 extends over 14 amino acids. CDR3 in amino acids: CASSAQGKNTEAFF. The DNA for the CDR3 is TGTGCCAGCAGCGCGCAGGGTAAGAACACTGAAGCTTTCTTT.

This clonotype came up many times. The chain uses TRBV10-3 and TRBJ1-1; 8 nucleotides agree with TRBD1. V was pared by 6 bases and J by 8 bases, with 14 bases of the junction left unmatched. Germline assignment: CDR1 ENHRY and CDR2 SYGVKD. CDR3 length equals 15 residues. CDR3 coding DNA: TGTGCCATCAGCAGGACAGGGATGCGTTTTGGCGAAGCTTTCTTT. Its translation is CAISRTGMRFGEAFF.

This sequence joins TRBV19 and TRBJ1-2; 12 bases are shared with TRBD1. V lost 6 bases to trimming and J lost 2 bases; unmatched junction nucleotides: 1. Germline V gives CDR1 LNHDA, CDR2 SQIVND (reference sequence). The CDR3 runs 14 residues. This CDR3 is CASRGTGGNYGYTF. For the CDR3, the DNA is TGTGCCAGTAGAGGGACAGGGGGCAACTATGGCTACACCTTC.

This clonotype has at least ten counts. This chain connects TRBV11-1 to TRBJ2-1; 7 nucleotides match TRBD1. Germline lookup yields CDR1 SGHAT and CDR2 FQDESV (reference sequence). Trimming took 4 bases from V and 7 from J; bases not matched to a gene: 4. The CDR3 is made up of 13 amino acids. The CDR3 DNA reads as TGTGCCAGCAGCTCAGACAGGGAGAATGAGCAGTTCTTC. Its protein is CASSSDRENEQFF.

The chain's CDR3 is CASSQTQGADLYTGELFF. For the CDR3, the DNA is TGCGCCAGCAGCCAAACACAGGGGGCAGACCTTTACACCGGGGAGCTGTTTTTT. The chain links TRBV4-1 to TRBJ2-2, with 9 bases fitting TRBD1. Germline V lookup: CDR1 MGHRA, CDR2 YSYEKL. Trimming cost V 2 bases and J 3 bases; bases outside gene matches: 10. The CDR3 extends over 18 amino acids.